Listed below are T cell receptor beta chains from one sample, sequenced in a study of T cells in Graves' hyperthyroidism and ophthalmopathy. MiXCR, applied by TCRdb to the multiplex PCR reads, yields one record per CDR3 protein. Among 730,000 or so distinct CDR3 sequences, approximately 19% were seen once, and the ten largest hold approximately 15%. The specimen was blood. These receptors came from a woman in her forties or fifties with Graves' hyperthyroidism that later progressed to Graves' ophthalmopathy. Both conserved end residues are part of each CDR3. The D gene is left open where the match is weak. Size is stated for part of the rows, as once, few or many counts, or as a class when the clone is expanded.

>NA|TRBV19|NA|TRBJ1-2
TGTGCCAGTAGTATCCGTCGGGAGGTTTTATATGGCTACACCTTC
CASSIRREVLYGYTF
>NA|TRBV27|NA|TRBJ2-1
TGTGCCAGCAGTTTTCTAGCCAGAGCCAATGAGCAGTTCTTC
CASSFLARANEQFF
>NA|TRBV6-5|TRBD1|TRBJ2-1
TGTGCCAGCAGTTACAGGGGGCCAGGGGATGAGCAGTTCTTC
CASSYRGPGDEQFF
>many|TRBV7-8|TRBD2|TRBJ2-5
TGTGCCAGCAGCTTATCTAGCGGGGGCCTGGAGACCCAGTACTTC
CASSLSSGGLETQYF
>many|TRBV5-1|NA|TRBJ2-1
TGCGCCAGCAGCGTGAATAGCGGTCCCTTGGAGCAGTTCTTC
CASSVNSGPLEQFF
>many|TRBV28|TRBD1|TRBJ1-5
TGTGCCAGCAGTTCGACAGGGATTCAGCCCCAGCATTTT
CASSSTGIQPQHF
>many|TRBV11-2|NA|TRBJ1-5
TGTGCCACCTATCCCGGAACCCCTAGCAATCAGCCCCAGCATTTT
CATYPGTPSNQPQHF
>NA|TRBV4-1|NA|TRBJ1-4
TGCGCCAGCAGCCAAGGTACGGGGGCTGAAAAACTGTTTTTT
CASSQGTGAEKLFF
>many|TRBV6-4|TRBD2|TRBJ2-1
TGTGCCAGCAGTGACTCAGCGGGGGGGCCGGGGAATGAGCAGTTCTTC
CASSDSAGGPGNEQFF
>many|TRBV20-1|NA|TRBJ1-5
TGCAGTGCTAGGGTCGCGGGGGCCCAGCCCCAGCATTTT
CSARVAGAQPQHF
>NA|TRBV12-3/TRBV12-4|TRBD2|TRBJ2-3
TGTGCCAGCAGCTCCGCCAGACTAGCGGGGGGGCCAGATACGCAGTATTTT
CASSSARLAGGPDTQYF
>many|TRBV30|TRBD1|TRBJ1-2
TGTGCCTGGATCCCTCCGGGGACAGGGTATGGCTACACCTTC
CAWIPPGTGYGYTF
>NA|TRBV7-9|NA|TRBJ2-3
TGTGCCAGCAGCTGGACGCAGACAGATTTATCCGATACGCAGTATTTT
CASSWTQTDLSDTQYF
>many|TRBV3-1|TRBD2|TRBJ2-2
TGTGCCAGCAGCCAAGCTAGCGGGGCCACCGGGGAGCTGTTTTTT
CASSQASGATGELFF
>many|TRBV30|NA|TRBJ1-1
TGTGCCTGGAGTGTACATTCTGAAGCTTTCTTT
CAWSVHSEAFF
>NA|TRBV6-1|NA|TRBJ1-2
TGTGCCAGCAGTGAAGCTTTGGTTGCTGGCTACACCTTC
CASSEALVAGYTF
>many|TRBV30|NA|TRBJ2-7
TGTGCCTGGATTAAGGGCCCCTTTGGCTACGAGCAGTACTTC
CAWIKGPFGYEQYF
>many|TRBV20-1|TRBD2|TRBJ2-1
TGCAGTGCTAGCTATTCCGGGACTAGGATTGAGCAGTTCTTC
CSASYSGTRIEQFF
>NA|TRBV15|NA|TRBJ2-7
TGTGCCACCAGCAGTGGTAGGGACACAACCTACGAGCAGTACTTC
CATSSGRDTTYEQYF
>many|TRBV7-2|TRBD2|TRBJ2-3
TGTGCCAGCAGCTTAGCGGAGCGGGGGGCGTACACAGATACGCAGTATTTT
CASSLAERGAYTDTQYF
>many|TRBV12-3/TRBV12-4|NA|TRBJ1-2
TGTGCCAGCAGGCCCGGGGCAACTAACTATGGCTACACCTTC
CASRPGATNYGYTF
>NA|TRBV6-1|NA|TRBJ2-5
TGTGCCAGCAGTCGGGATGAGACCCAGTACTTC
CASSRDETQYF
>many|TRBV11-3|TRBD1|TRBJ2-1
TGTGCCAGCAGCTCCCACTATAACAGGGGTCTCGTCGATGAGCAGTTCTTC
CASSSHYNRGLVDEQFF
>few|TRBV2|NA|TRBJ1-1
TGTGCCATCCCCCGAAGACAGGCACCCACTGAAGCTTTCTTT
CAIPRRQAPTEAFF
>many|TRBV5-1|NA|TRBJ2-3
TGCGCCAGCAGCCCTAGCGGCGGGGGCGCAGATACGCAGTATTTT
CASSPSGGGADTQYF
>NA|TRBV9|NA|TRBJ2-2
TGTGCCAGCAAGAGGGGGTCCGGGGAGCTGTTTTTT
CASKRGSGELFF
>NA|TRBV24-1|NA|TRBJ2-3
TGTGCCACCAGTGACAGGGGTCCCACAGATACGCAGTATTTT
CATSDRGPTDTQYF
>NA|TRBV5-5|NA|TRBJ1-5
TGTGCCAGCAGTTACACCGTAGGTGTGGTAAACAATCAGCCCCAGCATTTT
CASSYTVGVVNNQPQHF
>NA|TRBV19|TRBD1|TRBJ1-6
TGTGCCAGTAGTCGACGGTCAGGGGGCGGAGATTCACCCCTCCACTTT
CASSRRSGGGDSPLHF
>few|TRBV11-3|TRBD2|TRBJ2-3
TGTGCCAGCAGCCCGGGGGGGCTAGGGCGCACAGATACGCAGTATTTT
CASSPGGLGRTDTQYF
>many|TRBV11-2|NA|TRBJ2-7
TGTGCCAGCAGCTTCCAAAGGGGTCCGGCGTACGAGCAGTACTTC
CASSFQRGPAYEQYF
>few|TRBV5-1|NA|TRBJ1-5
TGCGCCAGCAGCTTGGGGGTGGATAGCAATCAGCCCCAGCATTTT
CASSLGVDSNQPQHF
>many|TRBV6-1|TRBD1|TRBJ1-2
TGTGCCAGCAGTGGATACCAACAGGGGAACTATGGCTACACCTTC
CASSGYQQGNYGYTF
>many|TRBV6-2/TRBV6-3|NA|TRBJ1-1
TGTGCCAGCAGTTACTTGGGGACAACGGACACTGAAGCTTTCTTT
CASSYLGTTDTEAFF
>NA|TRBV19|TRBD1|TRBJ1-5
TGTGCCAGTAGACGACAGGGTCTTGGCGATCAGCCCCAGCATTTT
CASRRQGLGDQPQHF
>few|TRBV20-1|TRBD2|TRBJ2-7
TGCAGTGCTAGAATGGTCGGACTAGCTTCCTACGAGCAGTACTTC
CSARMVGLASYEQYF
>many|TRBV27|NA|TRBJ2-7
TGTGCCAGCAGTTTTAAGGGTTTCTCCTACGAGCAGTACTTC
CASSFKGFSYEQYF
>many|TRBV30|NA|TRBJ1-2
TGTGCCTGGAGGGGGACTTCCGCGGGAGGCTACACCTTC
CAWRGTSAGGYTF
>NA|TRBV5-1|NA|TRBJ2-5
TGTGCCAGCAGCTTACAGACCCAAGAGACCCAGTACTTC
CASSLQTQETQYF
>NA|TRBV5-8|NA|TRBJ1-1
TGTGCCAGCAGCGCAAAGGTGGCAGGGCACACTGAAGCTTTCTTT
CASSAKVAGHTEAFF
>many|TRBV6-1|NA|TRBJ1-2
TGTGCCAGCAGGGGGACGATGGCGTATGGCTACACCTTC
CASRGTMAYGYTF
>NA|TRBV19|TRBD1|TRBJ2-1
TGTGCCAGTAGTATTGGTATGGGACAGCATTACAGTGAGCAGTTCTTC
CASSIGMGQHYSEQFF
>NA|TRBV19|NA|TRBJ2-6
TGTGCCAGTAGTATAGGCCCGCCGGGCCAGAGCTCTGGGGCCAACGTCCTGACTTTC
CASSIGPPGQSSGANVLTF
>many|TRBV20-1|TRBD1|TRBJ1-5
TGCAGTGCTAGAGGCATACAGCCGGGACAGTATAGCAATCAGCCCCAGCATTTT
CSARGIQPGQYSNQPQHF
>many|TRBV12-3/TRBV12-4|NA|TRBJ1-6
TGTGCCAGCAGTTTTGACGGGGCAGGTAATTCACCCCTCCACTTT
CASSFDGAGNSPLHF
>NA|TRBV27|NA|TRBJ1-4
TGTGCCAGCAGTTTTTCAGGGTTGGGAGAAAAACTGTTTTTT
CASSFSGLGEKLFF
>NA|TRBV29-1|TRBD1|TRBJ2-1
TGCAGCGTCCCGGGACAGGGTCTGTTCTTC
CSVPGQGLFF
>few|TRBV6-1|NA|TRBJ1-2
TGTGCCAGCAGTGAAGCGGGCGGGGGGGGTGGCTACACCTTC
CASSEAGGGGGYTF
>NA|TRBV7-9|NA|TRBJ1-1
TGTGCCAGCAGCTTAGCGCGAACAGTGAACACTGAAGCTTTCTTT
CASSLARTVNTEAFF